The entry below gives a single T cell receptor beta chain sequence along with its context. Germline V gene sequence: CDR1 SNHLY, CDR2 FYNNEI. V lost 6 bases, J lost 4 bases, and 5 bases stayed unmatched. The CDR3 spans 14 residues. The sample belongs to a study of blood T cell repertoires in COVID-19. About the research overall: Donors in the United States, Italy and Spain gave samples during acute or convalescent COVID-19.

Original handling: Amplifying reference gene primers gave estimates of nucleated cell counts. Profiled with immunoSEQ multiplex PCR; TCRdb holds only in-frame clones, not every one. That table furnishes V, J and clone size, whereas the DNA furnished D and trimming. The sample yields more than 200,000 clones, approximately 86% seen once. This TCR was recovered from a man aged 30 to 45 with active or convalescent COVID-19. The source material was peripheral blood. The rearrangement uses TRBV2 and TRBJ2-1; 8 bases match TRBD2. As DNA, the CDR3 is TGTGCCAGCAGGCCAGCGGGGGTATACAATGAGCAGTTCTTC. Translation gives CASRPAGVYNEQFF.